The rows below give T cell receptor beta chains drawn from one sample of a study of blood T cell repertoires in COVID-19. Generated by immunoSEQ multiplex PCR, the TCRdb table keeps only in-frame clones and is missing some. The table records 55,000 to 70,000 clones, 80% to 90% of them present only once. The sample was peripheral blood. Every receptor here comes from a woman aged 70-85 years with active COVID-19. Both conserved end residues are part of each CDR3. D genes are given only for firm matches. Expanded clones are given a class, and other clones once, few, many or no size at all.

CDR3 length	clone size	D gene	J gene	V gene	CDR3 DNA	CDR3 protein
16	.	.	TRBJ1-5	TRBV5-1	TGCGCCAGCAGCTTGGAAGGGAGAGATAGCAATCAGCCCCAGCATTTT	CASSLEGRDSNQPQHF
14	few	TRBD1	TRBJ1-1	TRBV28	TGTGCCAGCAGTGAGGTGGCAGGGGGTAATGAAGCTTTCTTT	CASSEVAGGNEAFF
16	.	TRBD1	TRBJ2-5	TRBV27	TGTGCCAGCAGTTTAGTGACAGGGGGAGGCCAAGAGACCCAGTACTTC	CASSLVTGGGQETQYF
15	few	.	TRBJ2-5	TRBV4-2	TGTGCCAGCAGCCAACAACAAGGACATAGCGAGACCCAGTACTTC	CASSQQQGHSETQYF
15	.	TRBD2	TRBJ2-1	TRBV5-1	TGCGCCAGCAGCTCACGAGCGGGAGTCTACAATGAGCAGTTCTTC	CASSSRAGVYNEQFF
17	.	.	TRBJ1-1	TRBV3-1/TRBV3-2	TGTGCCAGCAGCCAATTTGGGGGGAGGCTCGTGAGCACTGAAGCTTTCTTT	CASSQFGGRLVSTEAFF
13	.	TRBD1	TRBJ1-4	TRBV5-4	TGTGCCAGCAGCGTAGGACAGGCCGAAAAACTGTTTTTT	CASSVGQAEKLFF
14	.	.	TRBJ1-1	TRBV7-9	TGTGCCAGCAGCCCCGACAGGCTGGACGCTGAAGCTTTCTTT	CASSPDRLDAEAFF
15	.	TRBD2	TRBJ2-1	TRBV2	TGTGCCAGCAGTTATGTAGCGGGAGCGAGGAGTGAGCAGTTCTTC	CASSYVAGARSEQFF
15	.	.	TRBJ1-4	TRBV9	TGTGCCAGCAGCCCCCAGATGGCAACTAATGAAAAACTGTTTTTT	CASSPQMATNEKLFF
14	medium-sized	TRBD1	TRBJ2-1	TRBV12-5	TGTGCTAGTGGTCACCGGGACAGCTACAATGAGCAGTTCTTC	CASGHRDSYNEQFF
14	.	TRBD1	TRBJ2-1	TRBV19	TGTGCCAGTAGTCCTGATTCAGGGGGCAATGAGCAGTTCTTC	CASSPDSGGNEQFF
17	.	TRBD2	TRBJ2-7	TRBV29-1	TGCAGCGTTGATGGGGTAACTAGCGGGGCAACCTCCTACGAGCAGTACTTC	CSVDGVTSGATSYEQYF
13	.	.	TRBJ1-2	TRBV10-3	TGTGCCATCAGTGAGGGGAGGGACTATGGCTACACCTTC	CAISEGRDYGYTF
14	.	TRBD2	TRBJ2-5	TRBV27	TGTGCCAGCAGTCAATGGACTAGTCGGGAGACCCAGTACTTC	CASSQWTSRETQYF
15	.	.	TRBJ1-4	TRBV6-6	TGTGCCAGCAGTAAAGACAGATCAACTAATGAAAAACTGTTTTTT	CASSKDRSTNEKLFF
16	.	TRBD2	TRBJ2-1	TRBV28	TGTGCCAGCAGTGTCCCTGGGACTAGCGGGAATGGTGAGCAGTTCTTC	CASSVPGTSGNGEQFF
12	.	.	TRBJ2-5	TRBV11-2	TGTGCCAGCAGCCCCCGCAGAGAGACCCAGTACTTC	CASSPRRETQYF
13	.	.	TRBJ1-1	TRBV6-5	TGTGCCAGCAGTCCTCCCCTCAACACTGAAGCTTTCTTT	CASSPPLNTEAFF
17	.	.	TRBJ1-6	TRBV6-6	TGTGCCAGCAGTCCCCGCGATGACGGGGCCTATAATTCACCCCTCCACTTT	CASSPRDDGAYNSPLHF
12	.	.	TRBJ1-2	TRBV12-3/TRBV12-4	TGTGCCAGCAGCCCGAGGGTAGATGGCTACACCTTC	CASSPRVDGYTF
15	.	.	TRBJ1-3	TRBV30	TGTGCCTGGAGTGTAAATCGGGTCTCTGGAAACACCATATATTTT	CAWSVNRVSGNTIYF
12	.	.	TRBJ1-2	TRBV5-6	TGTGCCAGCAGCTTGGGCAGGGATGGCTACACCTTC	CASSLGRDGYTF
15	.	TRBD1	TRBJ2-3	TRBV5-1	TGCGCCAGCAGCGTCGGGACAGGGGACGGAGATACGCAGTATTTT	CASSVGTGDGDTQYF
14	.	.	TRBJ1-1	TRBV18	TGTGCCAGCTCACCCCAGCGCCCACCACTCGGAGCTTTCTTT	CASSPQRPPLGAFF
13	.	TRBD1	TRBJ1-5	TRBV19	TGTGCCAGTAGTTGGGACAGGGGACAGCCCCAGCATTTT	CASSWDRGQPQHF
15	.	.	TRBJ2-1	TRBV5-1	TGCGCCAGCAGCCCCCTTGAGGGAGTGTACAATGAGCAGTTCTTC	CASSPLEGVYNEQFF
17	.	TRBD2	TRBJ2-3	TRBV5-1	TGCGCCAGCACGCTGACTAGCGGGAGGGCTTACACAGATACGCAGTATTTT	CASTLTSGRAYTDTQYF
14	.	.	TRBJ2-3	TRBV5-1	TGCGCCAGCAGCTTGGTTCCGGGCACAGATACGCAGTATTTT	CASSLVPGTDTQYF
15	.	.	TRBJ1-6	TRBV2	TGTGCCAGCAGTGATACCCGGGTTCATAATTCACCCCTCCACTTT	CASSDTRVHNSPLHF
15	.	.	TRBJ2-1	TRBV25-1	TGTGCCAGCAGTGGTACTAGCAGACGTAATGATGAGCAGTTCTTC	CASSGTSRRNDEQFF
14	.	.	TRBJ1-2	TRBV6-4	TGTGCCAGCAGTGACATCCTGGGGGACAATGGCTACACCTTC	CASSDILGDNGYTF
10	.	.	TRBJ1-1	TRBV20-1	TGCAGTGCTAGACGCACTGAAGCTTTCTTT	CSARRTEAFF
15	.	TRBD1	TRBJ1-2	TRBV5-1	TGCGCCAGCAGCACCAATGCGGGACAGGGCTATGGCTACACCTTC	CASSTNAGQGYGYTF
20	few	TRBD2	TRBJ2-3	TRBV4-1	TGCGCCAGCAGCCATAGTCCCCGACTAGCGGGAGGGCTTGACACAGATACGCAGTATTTT	CASSHSPRLAGGLDTDTQYF
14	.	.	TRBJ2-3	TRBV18	TGTGCCAGCTCAGATCGGACAGTCGGAGATACGCAGTATTTT	CASSDRTVGDTQYF
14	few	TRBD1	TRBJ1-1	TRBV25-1	TGTGCCAGCACACCGGGACAGGGGAACACTGAAGCTTTCTTT	CASTPGQGNTEAFF
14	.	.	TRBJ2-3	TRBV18	TGTGCCAGCTCACTCGGACAGACCACAGATACGCAGTATTTT	CASSLGQTTDTQYF
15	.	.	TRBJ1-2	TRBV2	TGTGCCAGCAGGGCTCGTGGGGAGGCTAACTATGGCTACACCTTC	CASRARGEANYGYTF
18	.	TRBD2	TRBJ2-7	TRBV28	TGTGCCAGCAGTTCCCCCGGGACTAGCGGAGGGGGCTCCTACGAGCAGTACTTC	CASSSPGTSGGGSYEQYF
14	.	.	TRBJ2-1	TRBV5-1	TGCGCCAGCAGCTTGGAGACAGGCTACAATGAGCAGTTCTTC	CASSLETGYNEQFF
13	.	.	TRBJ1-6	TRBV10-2	TGCGCCAGCAGTGAGAGAGTTTTGCCACCCCTCCACTTT	CASSERVLPPLHF
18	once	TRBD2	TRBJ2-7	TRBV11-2	TGTGCCAGCAGCCCAGACACATTTGAAGCGGGAGGAGCCCTCGAGCAGTACTTC	CASSPDTFEAGGALEQYF
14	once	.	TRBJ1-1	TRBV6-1	TGTGCCAGCAGTGAACAGGGGATTGGAACTGAAGCTTTCTTT	CASSEQGIGTEAFF
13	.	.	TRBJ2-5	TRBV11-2	TGTGCCAGCAGCTTAGGGGCGTTGGAGACCCAGTACTTC	CASSLGALETQYF
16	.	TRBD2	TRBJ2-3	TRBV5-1	TGCGCCAGCAGCTTGCGGCTAGCGGGAGAAACAGATACGCAGTATTTT	CASSLRLAGETDTQYF
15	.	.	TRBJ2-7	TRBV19	TGTGCCAGTAGTATAGCGGGGGACTTTTCCTACGAGCAGTACTTC	CASSIAGDFSYEQYF
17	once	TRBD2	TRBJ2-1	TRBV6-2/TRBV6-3	TGTGCCAGCAGTTACTCGGTCGGCAGCGGGAGTGGCAATGAGCAGTTCTTC	CASSYSVGSGSGNEQFF
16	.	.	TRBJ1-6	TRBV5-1	TGCGCCAGCAGCTTGGGTCTGGGATCAGGGAATTCACCCCTCCACTTT	CASSLGLGSGNSPLHF
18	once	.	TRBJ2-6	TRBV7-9	TGTGCCAGCAGCCGCGACAGGGACTTTATCTCTGGGGCCAACGTCCTGACTTTC	CASSRDRDFISGANVLTF
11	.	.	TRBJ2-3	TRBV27	TGTGCCAGCAGTGTAGCAGATACGCAGTATTTT	CASSVADTQYF
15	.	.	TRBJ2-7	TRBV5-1	TGCGCCAGCAGCTTGGCCTCCGGGTATTCCTACGAGCAGTACTTC	CASSLASGYSYEQYF
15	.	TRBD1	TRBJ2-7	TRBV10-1	TGCGCCAGCAGTGCATCCGGGACAGGGGTCTACGAGCAGTACTTC	CASSASGTGVYEQYF
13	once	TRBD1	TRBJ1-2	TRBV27	TGTGCCAGCAGTCGGGACAGGGGCTGGGGCTACACCTTC	CASSRDRGWGYTF
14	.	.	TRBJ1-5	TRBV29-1	TGCAGCGTTCAACAGGGAACGGGCAATCAGCCCCAGCATTTT	CSVQQGTGNQPQHF
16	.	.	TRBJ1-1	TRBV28	TGTGCCAGCAGTTTCCGTGGAGGAGGGATGAACACTGAAGCTTTCTTT	CASSFRGGGMNTEAFF
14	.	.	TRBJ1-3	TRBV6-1	TGTGCCAGCTGTGAAATATACTCTGGAAACACCATATATTTT	CASCEIYSGNTIYF
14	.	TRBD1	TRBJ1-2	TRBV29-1	TGCAGCGTTGAAGAGGGACAGACGTACTATGGCTACACCTTC	CSVEEGQTYYGYTF